The sequence of this T cell receptor (beta chain) was determined in a study of cytomegalovirus exposure and HLA in healthy donors. Turning to this clone: What it recognizes is unknown.

The PCR contained 60 Vbeta and 13 Jbeta primers. Produced via immunoSEQ multiplex PCR; TCRdb's table is partial and in-frame only. The data hold more than 150,000 clones, with roughly 85% observed a single time. The CDR3 spans 14 residues. Findings and limits, study-wide: The study found most TCR sequences rare, yet found some public TCRs in many donors. What a later analysis showed was that several of the most significant clusters appeared linked to common viral pathogens.

The clonotype comes from a young man in good health and CMV-seropositive. Sample: PBMCs. This chain connects TRBV1 to TRBJ2-2; no check of the table's D call, TRBD2, against the DNA was made. TRBV1 is recorded as a pseudogene. The CDR3 coding sequence is TGCACCAGCAGCCAGGGGGGGAACACCGGGGAGCTGTTTTTT. This codes for CTSSQGGNTGELFF.